This TCR beta chain is from a study of cytomegalovirus exposure and HLA in healthy donors. Study-wide background: An earlier analysis identified 120 million or so unique TCR beta sequences in approximately 190 million T cells. From HLA-typed donors, an early data release held around 80 million unique TCRs.

PCR primers comprised 60 Vbeta and 13 Jbeta primers. Method: immunoSEQ multiplex PCR; TCRdb's copy keeps in-frame clones and lacks some. The sample consists of about 130,000 clones, around 8.5% of them appearing once. General study findings and limits: About 90% or about 30% of the time was how often most TCR beta V segments were productive, according to an earlier analysis. Specific recognition of CMV antigens was confirmed in vitro for three chains (all CMV-associated).

The table lists this clone with a few counts. No antigen is known for it. The sample has other DNA sequences that encode this CDR3 too. Trimming shortened V by 0 bases and J by 6 bases, and 4 bases separated the two germline ends. The CDR3 is 12 residues long. CDR1 SGDLS and CDR2 YYNGEE come from the germline V gene. The clonotype was recovered from a middle-aged man in good health and CMV-seronegative. The chain recombines TRBV9 with TRBJ2-1; no reliable D call. Sequencing input: PBMCs. The CDR3 DNA is TGTGCCAGCAGCGTAGCGAGCAATGAGCAGTTCTTC. Its protein is CASSVASNEQFF.